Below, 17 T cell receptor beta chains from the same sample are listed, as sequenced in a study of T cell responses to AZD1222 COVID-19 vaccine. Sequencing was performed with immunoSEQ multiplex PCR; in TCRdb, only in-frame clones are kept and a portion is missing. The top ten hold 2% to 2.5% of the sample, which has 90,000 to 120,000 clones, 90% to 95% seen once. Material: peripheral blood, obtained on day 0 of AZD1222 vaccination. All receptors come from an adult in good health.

The CDR3 DNA follows: TGTGCCAGCAGTGACCCTCGGACTAGCGGGAGGCGGGTCTCCTACAATGAGCAGTTCTTC. Translating it yields CASSDPRTSGRRVSYNEQFF. V is TRBV2 and J is TRBJ2-1; 14 bases map to TRBD2. The germline CDR1 and CDR2 sequences are SNHLY and FYNNEI. The CDR3 consists of 20 residues. The V gene end was trimmed by 3 bases and the J gene end by 0 bases; junction bases not matched to a gene: 10.

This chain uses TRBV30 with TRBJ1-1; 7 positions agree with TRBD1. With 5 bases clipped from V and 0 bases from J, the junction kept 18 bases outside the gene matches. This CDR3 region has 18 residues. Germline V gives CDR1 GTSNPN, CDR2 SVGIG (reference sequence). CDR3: CAWEGTETGLLMNTEAFF. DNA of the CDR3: TGTGCCTGGGAGGGTACAGAGACAGGGCTCTTAATGAACACTGAAGCTTTCTTT.

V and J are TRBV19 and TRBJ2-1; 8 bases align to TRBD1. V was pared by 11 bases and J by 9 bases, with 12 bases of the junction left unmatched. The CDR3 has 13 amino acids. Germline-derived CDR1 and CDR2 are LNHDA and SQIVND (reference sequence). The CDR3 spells CARTRGRGVEQFF. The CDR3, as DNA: TGTGCCCGGACCAGGGGGCGCGGAGTTGAGCAGTTCTTC.

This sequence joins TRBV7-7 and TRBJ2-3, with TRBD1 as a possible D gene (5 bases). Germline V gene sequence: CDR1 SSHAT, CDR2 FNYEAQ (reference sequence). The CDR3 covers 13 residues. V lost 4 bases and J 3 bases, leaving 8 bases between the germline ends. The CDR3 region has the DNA TGTGCCAGCAGCTCAAGACAGACAGATACGCAGTATTTT. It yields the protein CASSSRQTDTQYF. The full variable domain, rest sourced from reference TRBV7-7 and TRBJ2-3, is GAGVSQSPRYKVTKRGQDVTLRCDPISSHATLYWYQQALGQGPEFLTYFNYEAQPDKSGLPSDRFSAERPEGSISTLTIQRTEQRDSAMYRCASSSRQTDTQYFGPGTRLTVL.

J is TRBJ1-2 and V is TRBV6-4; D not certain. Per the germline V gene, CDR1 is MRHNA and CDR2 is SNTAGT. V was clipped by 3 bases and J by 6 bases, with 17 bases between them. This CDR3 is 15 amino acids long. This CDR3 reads CASSESPEGTDGYTF. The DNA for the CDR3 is TGTGCCAGCAGTGAATCTCCCGAGGGTACAGATGGCTACACCTTC.

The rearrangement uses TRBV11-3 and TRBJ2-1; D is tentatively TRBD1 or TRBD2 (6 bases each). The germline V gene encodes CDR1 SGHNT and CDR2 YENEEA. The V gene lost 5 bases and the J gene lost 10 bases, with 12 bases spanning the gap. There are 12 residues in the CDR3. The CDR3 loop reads CASSPEGEEQFF. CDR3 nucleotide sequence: TGTGCCAGCAGCCCGGAGGGGGAAGAGCAGTTCTTC.

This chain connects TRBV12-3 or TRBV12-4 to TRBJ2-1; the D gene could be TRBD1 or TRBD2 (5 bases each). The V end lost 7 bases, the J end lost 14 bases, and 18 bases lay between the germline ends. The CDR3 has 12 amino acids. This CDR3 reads CASTPGTTFKFF. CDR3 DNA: TGTGCCAGCACCCCCGGGACGACCTTTAAGTTCTTC.

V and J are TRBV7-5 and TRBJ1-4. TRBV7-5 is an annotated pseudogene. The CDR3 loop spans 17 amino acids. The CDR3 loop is CARSLEVAQPTNEKLFF. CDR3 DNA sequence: TGTGCCAGAAGCTTAGAGGTCGCGCAACCAACTAATGAAAAACTGTTTTTT.

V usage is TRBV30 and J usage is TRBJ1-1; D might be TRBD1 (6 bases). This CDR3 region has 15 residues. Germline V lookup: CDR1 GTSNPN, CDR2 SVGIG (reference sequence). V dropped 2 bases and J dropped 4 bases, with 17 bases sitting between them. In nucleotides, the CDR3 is TGTGCCTGGAGTAGTTCAGGGGCCTGGGTCACTGAAGCTTTCTTT. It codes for CAWSSSGAWVTEAFF.

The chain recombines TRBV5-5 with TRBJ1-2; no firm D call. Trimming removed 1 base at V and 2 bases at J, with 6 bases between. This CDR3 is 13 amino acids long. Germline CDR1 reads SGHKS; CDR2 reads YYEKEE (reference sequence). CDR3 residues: CASSLQQNYGYTF. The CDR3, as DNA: TGTGCCAGCAGCTTGCAACAGAACTATGGCTACACCTTC.

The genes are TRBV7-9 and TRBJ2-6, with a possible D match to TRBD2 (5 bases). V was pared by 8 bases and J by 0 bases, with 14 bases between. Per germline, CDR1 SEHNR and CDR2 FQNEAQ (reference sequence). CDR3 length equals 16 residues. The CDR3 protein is CASFYVGISGANVLTF. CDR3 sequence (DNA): TGTGCCAGCTTCTATGTCGGGATCTCTGGGGCCAACGTCCTGACTTTC.

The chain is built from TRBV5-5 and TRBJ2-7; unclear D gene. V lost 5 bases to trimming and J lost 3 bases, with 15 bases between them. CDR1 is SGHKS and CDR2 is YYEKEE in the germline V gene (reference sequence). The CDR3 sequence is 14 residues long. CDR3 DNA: TGTGCCAGCAGTTACTGGACGGTGGACTACGAGCAGTACTTC. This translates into CASSYWTVDYEQYF.

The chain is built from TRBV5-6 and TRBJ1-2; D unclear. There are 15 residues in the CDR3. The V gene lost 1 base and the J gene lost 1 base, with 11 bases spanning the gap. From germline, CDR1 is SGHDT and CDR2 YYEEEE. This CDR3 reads CASSLLWAGNYGYTF. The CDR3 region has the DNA TGTGCCAGCAGCTTGCTGTGGGCGGGTAACTATGGCTACACCTTC.

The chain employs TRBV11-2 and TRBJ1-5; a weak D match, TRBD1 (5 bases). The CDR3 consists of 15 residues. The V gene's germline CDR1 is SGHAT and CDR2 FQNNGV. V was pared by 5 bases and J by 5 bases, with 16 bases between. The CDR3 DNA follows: TGTGCCAGCAGCCCGGTGGGGGGAGGGGATCAGCCCCAGCATTTT. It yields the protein CASSPVGGGDQPQHF.

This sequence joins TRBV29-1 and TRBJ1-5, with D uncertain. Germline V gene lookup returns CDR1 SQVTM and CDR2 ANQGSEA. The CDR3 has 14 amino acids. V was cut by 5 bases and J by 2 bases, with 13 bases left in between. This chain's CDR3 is CSVRLGTGNQPQHF. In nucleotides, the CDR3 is TGCAGCGTTCGCCTTGGCACCGGCAATCAGCCCCAGCATTTT.

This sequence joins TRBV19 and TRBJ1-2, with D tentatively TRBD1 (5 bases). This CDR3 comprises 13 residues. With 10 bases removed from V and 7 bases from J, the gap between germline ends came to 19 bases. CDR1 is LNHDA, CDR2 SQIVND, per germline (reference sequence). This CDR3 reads CATRRGREGGYTF. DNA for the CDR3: TGTGCCACCAGACGGGGCAGGGAGGGTGGCTACACCTTC.

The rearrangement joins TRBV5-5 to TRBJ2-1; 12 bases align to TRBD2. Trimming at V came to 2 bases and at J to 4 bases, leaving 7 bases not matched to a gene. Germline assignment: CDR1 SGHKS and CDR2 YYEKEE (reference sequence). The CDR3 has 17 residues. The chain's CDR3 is CASSFRLAGATYNEQFF. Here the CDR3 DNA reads TGTGCCAGCAGCTTTAGACTAGCGGGGGCCACATACAATGAGCAGTTCTTC.